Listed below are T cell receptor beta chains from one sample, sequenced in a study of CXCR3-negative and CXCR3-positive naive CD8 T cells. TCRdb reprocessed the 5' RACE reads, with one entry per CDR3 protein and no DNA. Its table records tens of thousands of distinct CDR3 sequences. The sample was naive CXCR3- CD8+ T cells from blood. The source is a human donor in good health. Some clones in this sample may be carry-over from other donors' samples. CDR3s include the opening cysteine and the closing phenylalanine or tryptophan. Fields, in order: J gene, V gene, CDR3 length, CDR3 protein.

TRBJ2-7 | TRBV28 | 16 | CASSSPEQGILYEQYF
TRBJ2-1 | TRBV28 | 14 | CASIPTQIFNEQFF
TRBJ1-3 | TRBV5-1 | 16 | CASSQWDWSSGNTIYF
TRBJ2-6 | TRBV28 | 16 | CASSNEDSSGANVLTF
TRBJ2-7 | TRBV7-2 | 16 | CASSWFRGEGGYEQYF
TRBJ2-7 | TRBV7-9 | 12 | CASSLGRDEQYF
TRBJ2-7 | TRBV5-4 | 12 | CASSSESYEQYF
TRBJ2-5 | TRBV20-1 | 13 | CSAREVIQETQYF
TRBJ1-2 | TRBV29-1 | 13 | CSVLPGTNYGYTF
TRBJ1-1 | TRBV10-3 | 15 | CAISRTGETNTEAFF
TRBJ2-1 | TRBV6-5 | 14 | CASSLSGGAYEQFF
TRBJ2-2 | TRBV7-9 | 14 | CASSNGDNTGELFF
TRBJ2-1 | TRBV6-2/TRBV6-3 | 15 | CASSYWGTSGWAGFF
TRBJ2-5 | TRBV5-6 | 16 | CASSLDTSGPQKTQYF
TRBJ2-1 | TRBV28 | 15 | CASSFRGHSYNEQFF
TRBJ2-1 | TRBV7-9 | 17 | CASSFHVGRGSYNEQFF
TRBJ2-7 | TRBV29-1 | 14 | CSVPGGGSSYEQYF
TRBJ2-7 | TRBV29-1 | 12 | CSVTGATYEQYF
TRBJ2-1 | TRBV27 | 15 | CASSFFGGSYNEQFF
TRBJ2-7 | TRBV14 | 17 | CASSHQEWVGHTYEQYF
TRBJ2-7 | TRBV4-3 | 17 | CASSQEVAGGQVYEQYF
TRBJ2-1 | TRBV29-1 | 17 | CSVEGGTGVNSYNEQFF
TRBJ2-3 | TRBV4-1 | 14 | CASSPGQGPDTQYF
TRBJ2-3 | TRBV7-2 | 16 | CASSLGLLAVTDTQYF
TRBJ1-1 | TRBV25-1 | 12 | CASSVGTSEAFF
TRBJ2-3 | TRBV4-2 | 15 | CASSQETSGRNTQYF
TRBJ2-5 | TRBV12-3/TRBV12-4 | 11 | CASSFRETQYF
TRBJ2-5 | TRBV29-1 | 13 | CSVVGVAEETQYF
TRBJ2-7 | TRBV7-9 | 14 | CASSPAGPNDEQYF
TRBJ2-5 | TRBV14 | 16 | CASSQFGQGLLETQYF
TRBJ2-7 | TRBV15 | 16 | CATSRDWGGRSYEQYF